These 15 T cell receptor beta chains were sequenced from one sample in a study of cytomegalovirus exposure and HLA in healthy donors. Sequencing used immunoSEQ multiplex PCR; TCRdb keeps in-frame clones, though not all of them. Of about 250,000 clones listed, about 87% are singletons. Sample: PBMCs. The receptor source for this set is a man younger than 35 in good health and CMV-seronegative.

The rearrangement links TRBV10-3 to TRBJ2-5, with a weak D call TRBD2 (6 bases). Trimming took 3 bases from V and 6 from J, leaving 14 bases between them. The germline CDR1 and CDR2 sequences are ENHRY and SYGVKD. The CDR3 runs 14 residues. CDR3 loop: CAISDLAGTQTQYF. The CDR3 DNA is TGTGCCATCAGTGATCTCGCGGGAACCCAGACCCAGTACTTC.

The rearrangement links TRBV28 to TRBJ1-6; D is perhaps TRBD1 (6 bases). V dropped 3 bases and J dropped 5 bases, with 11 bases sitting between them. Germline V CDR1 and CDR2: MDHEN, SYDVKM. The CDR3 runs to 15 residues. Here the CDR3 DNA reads TGTGCCAGCAGTTTTATGGGGGCGAATAATTCACCCCTCCACTTT. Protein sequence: CASSFMGANNSPLHF. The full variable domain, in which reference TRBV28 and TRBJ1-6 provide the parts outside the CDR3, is DVKVTQSSRYLVKRTGEKVFLECVQDMDHENMFWYRQDPGLGLRLIYFSYDVKMKEKGDIPEGYSVSREKKERFSLILESASTNQTSMYLCASSFMGANNSPLHFGNGTRLTVT.

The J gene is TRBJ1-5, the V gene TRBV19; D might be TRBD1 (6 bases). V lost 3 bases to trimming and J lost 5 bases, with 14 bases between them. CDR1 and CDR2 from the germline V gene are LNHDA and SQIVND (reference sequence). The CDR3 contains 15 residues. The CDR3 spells CASSITGYTYQPQHF. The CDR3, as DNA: TGTGCCAGTAGTATTACAGGGTATACTTATCAGCCCCAGCATTTT.

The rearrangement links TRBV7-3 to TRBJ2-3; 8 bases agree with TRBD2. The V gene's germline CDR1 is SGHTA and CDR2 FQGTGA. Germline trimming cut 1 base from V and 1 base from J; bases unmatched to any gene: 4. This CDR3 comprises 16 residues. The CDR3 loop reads CASSLRSGSGTDTQYF. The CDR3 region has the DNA TGTGCCAGCAGCTTAAGGAGCGGGAGTGGCACAGATACGCAGTATTTT.

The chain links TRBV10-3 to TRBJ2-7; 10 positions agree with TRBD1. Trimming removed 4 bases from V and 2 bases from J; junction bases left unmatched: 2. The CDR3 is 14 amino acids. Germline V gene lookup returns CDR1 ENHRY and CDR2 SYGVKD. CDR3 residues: CAISAGTGAYEQYF. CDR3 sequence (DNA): TGTGCCATCAGTGCCGGGACAGGGGCCTACGAGCAGTACTTC.

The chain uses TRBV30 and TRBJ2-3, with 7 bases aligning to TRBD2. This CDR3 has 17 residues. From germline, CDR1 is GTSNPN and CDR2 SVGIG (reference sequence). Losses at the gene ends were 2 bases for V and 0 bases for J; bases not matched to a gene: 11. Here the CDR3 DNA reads TGTGCCTGGAGTCTGCGGGAGTTGGGGTCGAGCACAGATACGCAGTATTTT. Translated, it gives CAWSLRELGSSTDTQYF.

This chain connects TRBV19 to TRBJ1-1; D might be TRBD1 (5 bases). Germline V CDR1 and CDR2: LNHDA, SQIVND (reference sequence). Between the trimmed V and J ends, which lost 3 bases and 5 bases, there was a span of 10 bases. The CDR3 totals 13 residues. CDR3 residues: CASSMGGFTEAFF. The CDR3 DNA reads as TGTGCCAGTAGTATGGGGGGGTTTACTGAAGCTTTCTTT.

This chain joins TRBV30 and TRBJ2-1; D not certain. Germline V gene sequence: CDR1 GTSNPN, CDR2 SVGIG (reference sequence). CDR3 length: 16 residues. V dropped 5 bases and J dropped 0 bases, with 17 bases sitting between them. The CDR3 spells CAWGPFGGSSYNEQFF. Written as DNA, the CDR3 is TGTGCCTGGGGTCCATTTGGCGGAAGCTCCTACAATGAGCAGTTCTTC.

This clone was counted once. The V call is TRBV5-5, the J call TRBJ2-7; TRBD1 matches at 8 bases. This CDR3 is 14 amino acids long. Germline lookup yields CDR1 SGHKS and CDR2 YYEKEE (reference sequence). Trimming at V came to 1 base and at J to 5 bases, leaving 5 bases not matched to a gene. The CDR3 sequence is CASSLSQGVHEQYF. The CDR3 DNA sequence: TGTGCCAGCAGCTTGTCACAGGGGGTCCACGAGCAGTACTTC.

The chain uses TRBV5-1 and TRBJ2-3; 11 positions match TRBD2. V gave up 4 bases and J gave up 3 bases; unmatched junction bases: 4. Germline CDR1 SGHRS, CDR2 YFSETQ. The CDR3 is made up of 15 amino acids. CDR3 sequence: CASSLTSGETDTQYF. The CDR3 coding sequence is TGCGCCAGCAGCCTGACTAGCGGGGAGACAGATACGCAGTATTTT.

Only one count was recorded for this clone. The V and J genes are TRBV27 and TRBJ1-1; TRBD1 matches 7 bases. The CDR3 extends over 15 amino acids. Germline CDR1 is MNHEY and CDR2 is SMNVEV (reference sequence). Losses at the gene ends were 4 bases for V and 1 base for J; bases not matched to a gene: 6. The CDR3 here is CASSSVGTANTEAFF. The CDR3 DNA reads TGTGCCAGCAGTTCAGTCGGGACAGCGAACACTGAAGCTTTCTTT.

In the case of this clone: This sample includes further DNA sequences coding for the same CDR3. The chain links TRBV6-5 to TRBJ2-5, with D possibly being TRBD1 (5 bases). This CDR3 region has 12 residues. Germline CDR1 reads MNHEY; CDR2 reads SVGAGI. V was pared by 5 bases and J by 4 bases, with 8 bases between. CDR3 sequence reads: CASSQGRETQYF. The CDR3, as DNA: TGTGCCAGCAGTCAGGGTAGAGAGACCCAGTACTTC.

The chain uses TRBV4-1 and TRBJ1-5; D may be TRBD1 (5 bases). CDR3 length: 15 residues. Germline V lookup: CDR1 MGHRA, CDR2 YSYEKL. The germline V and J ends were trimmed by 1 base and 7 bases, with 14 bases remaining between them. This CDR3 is CASSQVGSGEQPQHF. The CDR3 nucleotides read TGCGCCAGCAGCCAAGTGGGTTCGGGGGAGCAGCCCCAGCATTTT.

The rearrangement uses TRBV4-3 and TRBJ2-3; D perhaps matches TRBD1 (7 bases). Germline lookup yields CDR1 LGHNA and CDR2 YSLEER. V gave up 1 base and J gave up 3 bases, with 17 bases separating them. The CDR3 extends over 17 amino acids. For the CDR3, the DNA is TGCGCCAGCAGCCAAGGTCCCCAGGGGGGAAGGACAGATACGCAGTATTTT. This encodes CASSQGPQGGRTDTQYF.

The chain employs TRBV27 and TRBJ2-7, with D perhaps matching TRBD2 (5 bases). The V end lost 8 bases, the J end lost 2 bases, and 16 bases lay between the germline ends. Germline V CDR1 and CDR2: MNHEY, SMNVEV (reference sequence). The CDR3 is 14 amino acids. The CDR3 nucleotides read TGTGCCAGCGGAAACGGACGGGGAGCCTACGAGCAGTACTTC. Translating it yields CASGNGRGAYEQYF.